A selection of T cell receptor beta chains follows, all from one sample in a study of T cells after yellow fever vaccination. From the 5' RACE reads, TCRdb called clonotypes with MiXCR, one entry per CDR3 protein. The sample includes 100,000 or so distinct CDR3 sequences, 8% to 10% seen only once; the top ten take around 16%. This specimen consisted of CD8+ T cells not binding an NS4B(214-222) dextramer, sorted from PBMCs, obtained about 2 weeks after the first yellow fever vaccination. These TCRs come from a man younger than 30 who received the YFV17D yellow fever vaccine. The CDR3 runs from the conserved cysteine through the conserved F or W.

TRBV20-1	TRBJ2-1	11	CSGHSYNEQFF
TRBV12-3/TRBV12-4	TRBJ1-1	16	CASSLPLGEVNTEAFF
TRBV9	TRBJ2-7	13	CASSVASNYEQYF
TRBV5-1	TRBJ2-1	15	CASSFATGGSNEQFF
TRBV5-3	TRBJ2-7	13	CAIGPGSSYEQYF
TRBV9	TRBJ2-5	16	CASSVDGLPYQETQYF
TRBV27	TRBJ1-2	14	CASSFRDTNYGYTF
TRBV6-5	TRBJ1-5	13	CASSYGVRQPQHF
TRBV5-5	TRBJ1-5	16	CASSDNSWGLEQPQHF
TRBV4-1	TRBJ1-2	15	CASSQVWDSGYGYTF
TRBV10-3	TRBJ1-1	11	CAISGGTEAFF
TRBV27	TRBJ1-2	11	CASRSGRGYTF
TRBV29-1	TRBJ2-4	13	CSVTTRLENIQYF
TRBV2	TRBJ2-7	15	CASSDPRDRWWEQYF
TRBV20-1	TRBJ2-1	15	CSAPAPNGYYNEQFF
TRBV7-2	TRBJ1-2	16	CASSLDVGGRDYGYTF
TRBV21-1	TRBJ1-1	12	CASSKRGAEAFF
TRBV18	TRBJ1-1	15	CASSLRTGRVTEAFF
TRBV28	TRBJ2-3	13	CASGQGFWDTQYF
TRBV28	TRBJ2-1	15	CASSLGRTGGYEQFF
TRBV5-1	TRBJ2-1	16	CASSLPEGQIQNEQFF
TRBV28	TRBJ2-7	14	CASSFGQQIYEQYF
TRBV27	TRBJ1-2	15	CASSLSSRTSYGYTF
TRBV5-8	TRBJ2-5	17	CASSFLENRIFQETQYF
TRBV30	TRBJ2-3	14	CAWSISGGADTQYF
TRBV16	TRBJ1-4	15	CASSQSLKTNEKLFF
TRBV12-3/TRBV12-4	TRBJ2-5	15	CASSYGLAGQETQYF
TRBV29-1	TRBJ1-3	13	CSALAFSGNTIYF
TRBV2	TRBJ2-2	15	CASSENRGHTGELFF
TRBV7-9	TRBJ1-2	14	CASSYREIGYGYTF
TRBV7-6	TRBJ2-6	21	CASSQNPLVGGRLSGANVLTF
TRBV9	TRBJ2-5	14	CASSVTSGQETQYF
TRBV19	TRBJ2-1	15	CASSMLAGDYNEQFF
TRBV4-3	TRBJ1-1	14	CASSLGPGGTEAFF
TRBV4-1	TRBJ2-1	16	CASSQEPGGAGDEQFF